Sequencing of this T cell receptor beta chain was carried out in a study of cytomegalovirus exposure and HLA in healthy donors. Whole-study results and caveats: As was reported, the classifier diagnosed cytomegalovirus status with high specificity and sensitivity. Follow-up analysis seemed to connect common viral pathogens with several of the most significant clusters identified.

Comment on this clone: The target antigen is unknown.

The primer mix had 60 Vbeta and 13 Jbeta primers. Authors' methods: Later, an analysis found 80 million or so unique TCR beta chains, and about 9.9 million of these were shared. TCRdb's copy holds only in-frame clones and misses some; the assay was immunoSEQ multiplex PCR. V and J calls and clone size are given by that table; D and trimming were obtained from the DNA. Of a few hundred thousand clones detected, around 90% appear once; the ten largest clones hold about 1.8%. CDR1 is SGHNT, CDR2 YYREEE, per germline (reference sequence). Trimming cost V 4 bases and J 0 bases, with 11 bases left between them. The CDR3 length is 15 residues. Healthy bone marrow donors made up the donor group.

The sequenced sample was PBMCs. The gene calls are TRBV5-4 and TRBJ1-3; D gene uncertain. This receptor was taken from a girl aged 2-10 years in good health and CMV-seronegative. CDR3 sequence reads: CASSLEPISGNTIYF. In DNA form, the CDR3 reads TGTGCCAGCAGCCTAGAACCCATCTCTGGAAACACCATATATTTT.